This T cell receptor beta chain is from a study of blood T cell repertoires in COVID-19. In the study's own analysis: Cell counts per sample came from amplifying reference gene primers. Only in-frame clones appear in the TCRdb table, and some are missing; sequencing was by immunoSEQ multiplex PCR. The DNA gave D and trimming, while V, J and clone size come from that table. The sample contains a few hundred thousand clones, roughly 90% of which appear only once. Losses at the gene ends were 6 bases for V and 3 bases for J; bases not matched to a gene: 10. From germline, CDR1 is SNHLY and CDR2 FYNNEI. CDR3 length: 15 residues. Participants reported their clinical history, and cohort assignment relied on those reports.

Sequenced sample: PBMCs or T cells enriched from blood (not recorded which). This sequence joins TRBV2 and TRBJ2-5; 7 bases are a match to TRBD1. The TCR originated in a woman aged 30 to 39 who had recovered from COVID-19. The CDR3 DNA is TGTGCCAGCAGCGGCACCGACAGGGTAAAAGAGACCCAGTACTTC. Amino acid sequence: CASSGTDRVKETQYF.